This T cell receptor (beta chain) was recorded in a study of blood T cell repertoires in COVID-19. At the level of the study: Both acute and convalescent COVID-19 samples were obtained from the United States, Italy and Spain. The cDNA or gDNA used as material had been derived from T cells, B-cell-depleted T cells, or PBMCs.

The length of the CDR3 is 13 residues. Germline assignment: CDR1 LNHDA and CDR2 SQIVND (reference sequence). With 7 bases removed from V and 4 bases from J, the gap between germline ends came to 14 bases. Original processing notes: Estimation of nucleated cell counts was performed using reference gene primer amplification. TCRdb keeps only in-frame clones here, not all; method: immunoSEQ multiplex PCR. D and trimming were read from the DNA, whereas the V and J calls and clone size are those reported in that table. The sample includes around 97,000 clones, roughly nine tenths of them seen just once. The chain couples TRBV19 to TRBJ2-7; D is possibly TRBD1 (6 bases). The sample taken for sequencing was peripheral blood. The TCR was taken from a woman aged 80 or over in a cohort sampled during active COVID-19. The CDR3 is CASNVQRGYEQYF. The CDR3 region has the DNA TGTGCCAGTAACGTACAGAGGGGGTACGAGCAGTACTTC.